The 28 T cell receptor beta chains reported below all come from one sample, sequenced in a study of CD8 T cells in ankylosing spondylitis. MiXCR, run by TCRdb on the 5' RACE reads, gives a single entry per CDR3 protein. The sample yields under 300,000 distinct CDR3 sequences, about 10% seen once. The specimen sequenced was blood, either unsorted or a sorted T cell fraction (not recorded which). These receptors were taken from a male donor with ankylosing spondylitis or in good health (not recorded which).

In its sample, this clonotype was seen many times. CDR3 loop: CASSSTGVGDTQYF. DNA of the CDR3: TGCGCCAGCAGCTCGACAGGGGTTGGAGATACGCAGTATTTT. The chain couples TRBV5-1 to TRBJ2-3, with 8 positions matching TRBD1. The length of the CDR3 is 14 residues. The V segment lost 3 bases and the J segment 5 bases; nucleotides outside the gene matches: 5. CDR1 SGHRS and CDR2 YFSETQ come from the germline V gene. The full variable domain, with the rest looked up from reference TRBV5-1 and TRBJ2-3, is KAGVTQTPRYLIKTRGQQVTLSCSPISGHRSVSWYQQTPGQGLQFLFEYFSETQRNKGNFPGRFSGRQFSNSRSEMNVSTLELGDSALYLCASSSTGVGDTQYFGPGTRLTVL.

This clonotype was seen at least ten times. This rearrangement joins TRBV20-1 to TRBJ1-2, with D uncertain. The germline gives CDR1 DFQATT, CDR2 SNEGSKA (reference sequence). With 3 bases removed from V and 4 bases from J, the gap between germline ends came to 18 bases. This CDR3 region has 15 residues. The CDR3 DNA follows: TGCAGTGCTAGGCCTAGGACGGAGGCATCCTATGGCTACACCTTC. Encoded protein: CSARPRTEASYGYTF.

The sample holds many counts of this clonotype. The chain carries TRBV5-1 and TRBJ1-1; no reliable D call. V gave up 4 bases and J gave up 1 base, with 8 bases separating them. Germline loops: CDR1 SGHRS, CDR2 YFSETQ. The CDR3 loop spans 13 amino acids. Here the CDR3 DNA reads TGCGCCAGCAGCCCTCGACAGAACACTGAAGCTTTCTTT. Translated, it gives CASSPRQNTEAFF.

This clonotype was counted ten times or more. CDR3: CSAAGIITYNEQFF. The CDR3 DNA reads TGCAGCGCCGCCGGGATTATTACCTACAATGAGCAGTTCTTC. The chain carries TRBV29-1 and TRBJ2-1, with D possibly TRBD2 on 5 matching bases. Trimming took 7 bases from V and 2 from J, leaving 15 bases between them. Per the germline V gene, CDR1 is SQVTM and CDR2 is ANQGSEA. The CDR3 runs 14 residues.

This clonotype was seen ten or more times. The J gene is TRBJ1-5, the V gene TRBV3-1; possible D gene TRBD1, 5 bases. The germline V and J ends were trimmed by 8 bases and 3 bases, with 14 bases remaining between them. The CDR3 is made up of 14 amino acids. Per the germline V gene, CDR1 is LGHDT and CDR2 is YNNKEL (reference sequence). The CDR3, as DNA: TGTGCCAGCGGATCCGGGGGGTACAATCAGCCCCAGCATTTT. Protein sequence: CASGSGGYNQPQHF.

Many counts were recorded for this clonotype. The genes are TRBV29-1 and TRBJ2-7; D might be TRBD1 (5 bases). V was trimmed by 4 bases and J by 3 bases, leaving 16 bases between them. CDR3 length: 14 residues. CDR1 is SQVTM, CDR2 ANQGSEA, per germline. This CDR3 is CSVAGLGQSYEQYF. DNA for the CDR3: TGCAGCGTTGCAGGTTTGGGGCAGAGCTACGAGCAGTACTTC.

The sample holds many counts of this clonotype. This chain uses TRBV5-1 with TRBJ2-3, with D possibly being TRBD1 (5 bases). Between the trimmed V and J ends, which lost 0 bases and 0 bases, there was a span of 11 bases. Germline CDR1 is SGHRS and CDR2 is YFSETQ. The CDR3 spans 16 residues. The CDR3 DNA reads TGCGCCAGCAGCTTGGAAGGGGCGCTTAGCACAGATACGCAGTATTTT. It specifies CASSLEGALSTDTQYF.

The CDR3 coding sequence is TGTGCCAGCAGCTTTAAAGCGCTCTTCTCGGAACCCCCTCACAATGAGCAGTTCTTC. Amino acids: CASSFKALFSEPPHNEQFF. The chain joins TRBV11-1 to TRBJ2-1; no clear D gene. CDR3 length: 19 amino acids. Trimming removed 3 bases at V and 5 bases at J, with 26 bases between. Germline V CDR1 and CDR2: SGHAT, FQDESV (reference sequence).

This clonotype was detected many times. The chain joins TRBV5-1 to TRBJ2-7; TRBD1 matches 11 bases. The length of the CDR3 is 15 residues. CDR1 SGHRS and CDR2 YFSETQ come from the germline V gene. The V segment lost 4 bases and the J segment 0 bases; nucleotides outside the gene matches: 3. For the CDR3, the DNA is TGCGCCAGCAGCCAGGGACAGGGGGTCTCCTACGAGCAGTACTTC. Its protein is CASSQGQGVSYEQYF.

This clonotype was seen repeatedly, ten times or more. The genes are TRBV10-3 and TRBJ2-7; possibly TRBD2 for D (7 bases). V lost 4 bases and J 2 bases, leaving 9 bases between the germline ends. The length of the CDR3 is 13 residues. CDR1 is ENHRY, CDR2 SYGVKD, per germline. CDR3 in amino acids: CAISGGGAYEQYF. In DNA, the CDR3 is TGTGCCATCAGTGGAGGGGGGGCCTACGAGCAGTACTTC.

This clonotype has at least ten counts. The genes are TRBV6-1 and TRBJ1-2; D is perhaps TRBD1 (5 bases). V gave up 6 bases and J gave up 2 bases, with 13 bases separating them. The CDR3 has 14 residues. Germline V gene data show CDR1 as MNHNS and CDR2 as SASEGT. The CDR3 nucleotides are TGTGCCAGCAGCCAATCGACAGTCAACTATGGCTACACCTTC. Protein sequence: CASSQSTVNYGYTF.

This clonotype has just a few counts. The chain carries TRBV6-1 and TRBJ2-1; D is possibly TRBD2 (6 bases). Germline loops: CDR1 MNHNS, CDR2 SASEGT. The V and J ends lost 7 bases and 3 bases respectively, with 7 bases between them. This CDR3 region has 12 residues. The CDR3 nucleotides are TGTGCCAGCACGCGGGACTACAATGAGCAGTTCTTC. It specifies CASTRDYNEQFF.

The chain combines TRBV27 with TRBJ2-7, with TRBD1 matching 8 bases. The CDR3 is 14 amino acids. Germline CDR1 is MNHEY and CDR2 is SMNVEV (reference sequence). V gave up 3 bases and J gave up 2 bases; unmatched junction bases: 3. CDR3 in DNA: TGTGCCAGCAGTTTTTCAGGGGGCACCTACGAGCAGTACTTC. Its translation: CASSFSGGTYEQYF.

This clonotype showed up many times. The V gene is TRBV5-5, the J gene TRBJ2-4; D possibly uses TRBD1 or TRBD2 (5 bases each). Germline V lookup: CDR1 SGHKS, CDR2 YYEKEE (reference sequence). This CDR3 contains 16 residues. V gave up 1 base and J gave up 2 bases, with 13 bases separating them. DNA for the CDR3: TGTGCCAGCAGCTTGTGGGGGAAAGAGTCCAAAAACATTCAGTACTTC. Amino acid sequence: CASSLWGKESKNIQYF.

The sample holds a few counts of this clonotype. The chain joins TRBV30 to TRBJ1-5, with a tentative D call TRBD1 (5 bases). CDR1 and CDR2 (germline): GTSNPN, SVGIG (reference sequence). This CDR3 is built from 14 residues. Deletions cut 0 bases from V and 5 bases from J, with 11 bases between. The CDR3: CAWSVGLGDQPQHF. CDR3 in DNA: TGTGCCTGGAGTGTGGGGTTGGGGGATCAGCCCCAGCATTTT. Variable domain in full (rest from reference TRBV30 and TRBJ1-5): SQTIHQWPATLVQPVGSPLSLECTVEGTSNPNLYWYRQAAGRGLQLLFYSVGIGQISSEVPQNLSASRPQDRQFILSSKKLLLSDSGFYLCAWSVGLGDQPQHFGDGTRLSIL.

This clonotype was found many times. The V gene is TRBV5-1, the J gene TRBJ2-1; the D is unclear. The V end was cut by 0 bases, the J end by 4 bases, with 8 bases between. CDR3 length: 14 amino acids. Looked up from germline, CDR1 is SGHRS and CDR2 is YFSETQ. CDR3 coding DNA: TGCGCCAGCAGCTTGGCTTCTTATTACAATGAGCAGTTCTTC. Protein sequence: CASSLASYYNEQFF.

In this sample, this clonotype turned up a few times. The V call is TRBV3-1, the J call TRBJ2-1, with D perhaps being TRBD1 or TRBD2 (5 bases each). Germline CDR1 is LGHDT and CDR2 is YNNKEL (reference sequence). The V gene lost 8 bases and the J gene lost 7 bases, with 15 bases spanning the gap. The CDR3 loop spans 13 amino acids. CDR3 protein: CASGQAAGNEQFF. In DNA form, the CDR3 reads TGTGCCAGCGGACAAGCGGCAGGGAATGAGCAGTTCTTC.

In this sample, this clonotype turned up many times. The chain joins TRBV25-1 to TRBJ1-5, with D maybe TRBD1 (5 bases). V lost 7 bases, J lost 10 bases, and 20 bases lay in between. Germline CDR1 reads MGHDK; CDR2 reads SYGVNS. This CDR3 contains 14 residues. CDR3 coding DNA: TGTGCCAGCAAGGACACGACTAGCGATGGACCCCAGCATTTT. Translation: CASKDTTSDGPQHF.

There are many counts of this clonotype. The CDR3 loop reads CSPGGGGSEKLFF. As DNA, the CDR3 is TGCAGTCCCGGAGGGGGGGGCTCTGAAAAACTGTTTTTT. The chain is built from TRBV20-1 and TRBJ1-4; tentatively, D is TRBD1 (6 bases). The CDR3 has 13 residues. The germline CDR1 and CDR2 sequences are DFQATT and SNEGSKA (reference sequence). V was clipped by 8 bases and J by 7 bases, with 17 bases between them.

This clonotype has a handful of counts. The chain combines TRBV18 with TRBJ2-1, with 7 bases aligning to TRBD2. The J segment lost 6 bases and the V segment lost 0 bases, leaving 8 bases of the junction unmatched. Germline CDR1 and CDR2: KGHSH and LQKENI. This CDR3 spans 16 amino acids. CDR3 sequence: CASSPPVGRWSNEQFF. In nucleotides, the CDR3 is TGTGCCAGCTCACCACCTGTCGGGAGGTGGTCCAATGAGCAGTTCTTC. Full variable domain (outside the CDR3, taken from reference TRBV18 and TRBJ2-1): NAGVMQNPRHLVRRRGQEARLRCSPMKGHSHVYWYRQLPEEGLKFMVYLQKENIIDESGMPKERFSAEFPKEGPSILRIQQVVRGDSAAYFCASSPPVGRWSNEQFFGPGTRLTVL.

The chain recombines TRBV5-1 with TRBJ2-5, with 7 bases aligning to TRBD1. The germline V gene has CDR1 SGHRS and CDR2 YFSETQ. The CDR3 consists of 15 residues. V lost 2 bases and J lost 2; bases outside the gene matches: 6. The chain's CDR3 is CASSFAGTAQETQYF. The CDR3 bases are TGCGCCAGCAGCTTCGCTGGGACAGCACAAGAGACCCAGTACTTC.

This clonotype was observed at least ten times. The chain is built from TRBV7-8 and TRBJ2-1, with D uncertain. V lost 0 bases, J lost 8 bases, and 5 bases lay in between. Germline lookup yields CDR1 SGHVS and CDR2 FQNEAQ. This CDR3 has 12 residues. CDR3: CASSLAWDEQFF. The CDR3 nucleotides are TGTGCCAGCAGCTTAGCCTGGGATGAGCAGTTCTTC.

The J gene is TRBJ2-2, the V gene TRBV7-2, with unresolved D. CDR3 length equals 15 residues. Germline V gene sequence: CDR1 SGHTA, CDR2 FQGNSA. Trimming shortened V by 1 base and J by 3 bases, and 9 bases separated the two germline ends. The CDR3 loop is CASSLGGWDTGELFF. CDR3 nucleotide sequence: TGTGCCAGCAGCTTAGGAGGATGGGACACCGGGGAGCTGTTTTTT. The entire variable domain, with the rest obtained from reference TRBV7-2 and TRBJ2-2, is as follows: GAGVSQSPSNKVTEKGKDVELRCDPISGHTALYWYRQSLGQGLEFLIYFQGNSAPDKSGLPSDRFSAERTGGSVSTLTIQRTQQEDSAVYLCASSLGGWDTGELFFGEGSRLTVL.

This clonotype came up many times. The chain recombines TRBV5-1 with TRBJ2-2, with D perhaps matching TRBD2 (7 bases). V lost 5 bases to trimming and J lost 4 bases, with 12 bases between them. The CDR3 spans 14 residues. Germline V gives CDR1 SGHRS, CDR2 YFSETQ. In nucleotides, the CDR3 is TGCGCCAGCAGGAACAGGGAGGGCACCGGGGAGCTGTTTTTT. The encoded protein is CASRNREGTGELFF.

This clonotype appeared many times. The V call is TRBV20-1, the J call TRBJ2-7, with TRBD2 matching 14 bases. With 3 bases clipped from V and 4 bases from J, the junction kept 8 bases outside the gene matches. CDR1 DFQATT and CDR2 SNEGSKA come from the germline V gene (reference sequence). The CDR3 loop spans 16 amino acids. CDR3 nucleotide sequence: TGCAGTGCTAGGAGAATCGGACTAGCGGGGGGATACGAGCAGTACTTC. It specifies CSARRIGLAGGYEQYF.

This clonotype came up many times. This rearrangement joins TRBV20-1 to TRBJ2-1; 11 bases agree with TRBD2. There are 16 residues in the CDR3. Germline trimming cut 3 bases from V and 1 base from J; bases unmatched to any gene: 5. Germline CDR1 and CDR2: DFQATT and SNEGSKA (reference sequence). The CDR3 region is CSASPSGRLSYNEQFF. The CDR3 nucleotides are TGCAGTGCTAGTCCTAGCGGGAGGTTGTCCTACAATGAGCAGTTCTTC.

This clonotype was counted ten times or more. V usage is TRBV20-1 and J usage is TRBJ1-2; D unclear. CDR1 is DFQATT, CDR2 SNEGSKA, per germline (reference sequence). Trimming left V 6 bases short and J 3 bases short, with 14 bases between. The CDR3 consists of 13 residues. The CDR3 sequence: CSALREGDYGYTF. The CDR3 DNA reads TGCAGTGCCCTGAGGGAGGGCGACTATGGCTACACCTTC.

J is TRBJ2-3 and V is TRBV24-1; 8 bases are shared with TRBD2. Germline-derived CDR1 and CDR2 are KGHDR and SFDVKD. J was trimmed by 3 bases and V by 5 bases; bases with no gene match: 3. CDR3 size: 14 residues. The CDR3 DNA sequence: TGTGCCACCAGTGCGGCTAGCGGGACAGATACGCAGTATTTT. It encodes CATSAASGTDTQYF.